This T cell receptor beta chain comes out of a study of T cell clonotyping in hematopoietic cell transplantation. The data were produced by immunoSEQ multiplex PCR, yet TCRdb's version contains in-frame clones alone and is incomplete. The sample contains tens of thousands of clones, over 75% of which appear only once. This clone was observed once. Time point noted: recipient sample about 28 days before transplant, after cytoreduction. Blood collection times were about day -28 and days 30, 100, 180 posttransplant. This TCR derives from a man aged 55 to 70 with biphenotypic leukemia. Some clones in this sample may be carry-over from other donors' samples. The starting material was peripheral blood mononuclear cells, obtained before stem cell transplant.

This CDR3 is CASSIVVRGPQHF. CDR3 coding DNA: TGTGCCAGTAGTATAGTCGTGAGGGGGCCCCAGCATTTT. This rearrangement joins TRBV19 to TRBJ1-5, with D possibly matching TRBD1 (5 bases). The germline V gene encodes CDR1 LNHDA and CDR2 SQIVND (reference sequence). The CDR3 is made up of 13 amino acids. Trimming removed 1 base from V and 9 bases from J, with 10 bases in between. Together with reference TRBV19 and TRBJ1-5, the CDR3 gives the full variable domain: DGGITQSPKYLFRKEGQNVTLSCEQNLNHDAMYWYRQDPGQGLRLIYYSQIVNDFQKGDIAEGYSVSREKKESFPLTVTSAQKNPTAFYLCASSIVVRGPQHFGDGTRLSIL.